What follows are 18 T cell receptor beta chains derived from one specimen sequenced in a study of OX40 agonist ivuxolimab in advanced cancers. The method was immunoSEQ multiplex PCR; TCRdb's version includes in-frame clones alone and lacks a portion of them. The table shows 70,000 to 95,000 clones, with about nine tenths occurring only once. The input for sequencing was CD4+ or CD8+ T cells sorted from blood, taken in a trial of the OX40 agonist ivuxolimab. Every receptor here comes from an adult with an advanced solid tumor such as melanoma, head and neck, liver or kidney cancer.

The rearrangement joins TRBV28 to TRBJ1-1, with D tentatively TRBD1 (5 bases). The V end lost 5 bases, the J end lost 1 base, and 11 bases lay between the germline ends. The CDR3 consists of 14 residues. The V gene's germline CDR1 is MDHEN and CDR2 SYDVKM. CDR3 coding DNA: TGTGCCAGCAGTCTAGTTCAGGGGAACACTGAAGCTTTCTTT. This translates into CASSLVQGNTEAFF. The full variable domain, rest sourced from reference TRBV28 and TRBJ1-1, is DVKVTQSSRYLVKRTGEKVFLECVQDMDHENMFWYRQDPGLGLRLIYFSYDVKMKEKGDIPEGYSVSREKKERFSLILESASTNQTSMYLCASSLVQGNTEAFFGQGTRLTVV.

The chain carries TRBV5-1 and TRBJ2-5, with 8 bases that match TRBD2. The trim removed 4 bases at V and 5 bases at J, leaving 16 bases unmatched. CDR1 is SGHRS and CDR2 is YFSETQ in the germline V gene. The CDR3 length is 17 residues. DNA of the CDR3: TGCGCCAGCAGCGTGGGACTAGATGACGGGAGATTGGAGACCCAGTACTTC. It translates to CASSVGLDDGRLETQYF.

This clone has a handful of counts. The chain employs TRBV10-3 and TRBJ2-7, with D perhaps TRBD1 or TRBD2 (5 bases each). CDR3 length equals 14 residues. Between the trimmed V and J ends, which lost 10 bases and 0 bases, there was a span of 16 bases. Germline loops: CDR1 ENHRY, CDR2 SYGVKD. The DNA of the CDR3 is TGTGCCAGTGCAGGGACGGCGATCTCCTACGAGCAGTACTTC. Translating it yields CASAGTAISYEQYF.

A single count supports this clone. V gene TRBV5-1 combines with J gene TRBJ2-3; possibly TRBD2 for D (5 bases). Trimming took off 0 bases at V and 2 bases at J, with 13 bases between the two ends. Germline V gene lookup returns CDR1 SGHRS and CDR2 YFSETQ. This CDR3 contains 16 residues. CDR3 coding DNA: TGCGCCAGCAGCTTGGCGGCTAGCTTTTCCACAGATACGCAGTATTTT. Amino acids: CASSLAASFSTDTQYF.

The chain combines TRBV7-3 with TRBJ2-5; D gene unclear. The V end was cut by 1 base, the J end by 5 bases, with 8 bases between. The V gene's germline CDR1 is SGHTA and CDR2 FQGTGA. This CDR3 is built from 13 residues. The CDR3 reads CASSLRVVETQYF. The CDR3 coding sequence is TGTGCCAGCAGCTTAAGGGTCGTCGAGACCCAGTACTTC.

The CDR3 loop is CASSRDGNSPLHF. Here the CDR3 DNA reads TGTGCCAGCAGTCGGGACGGGAATTCACCCCTCCACTTT. This chain uses TRBV2 with TRBJ1-6, with a tentative D call TRBD1 (5 bases). V gave up 5 bases and J gave up 7 bases, with 9 bases separating them. Germline CDR1 and CDR2: SNHLY and FYNNEI. The CDR3 has 13 amino acids.

The rearrangement uses TRBV11-2 and TRBJ2-7, with D perhaps matching TRBD1 or TRBD2 (6 bases each). V was trimmed by 3 bases and J by 2 bases, leaving 14 bases between them. Germline values: CDR1 SGHAT, CDR2 FQNNGV. The CDR3 contains 15 residues. The CDR3 DNA reads TGTGCCAGCAGCTTTATGTCAGGGGAGGCCTACGAGCAGTACTTC. It is translated as CASSFMSGEAYEQYF.

This chain joins TRBV11-2 and TRBJ2-7, with D possibly TRBD1 on 5 matching bases. V was trimmed by 3 bases and J by 2 bases, leaving 17 bases between them. Germline V gene lookup returns CDR1 SGHAT and CDR2 FQNNGV. This CDR3 spans 16 amino acids. CDR3 DNA sequence: TGTGCCAGCAGCTTTAGGTTGTCAGGGCAACCCTACGAGCAGTACTTC. This codes for CASSFRLSGQPYEQYF.

The V gene is TRBV10-3, the J gene TRBJ2-2, with D unresolved. This CDR3 comprises 14 residues. Trimming left V 3 bases short and J 0 bases short, with 5 bases between. CDR1 and CDR2 from the germline V gene are ENHRY and SYGVKD. The CDR3 is CAISDWTNTGELFF. CDR3 sequence (DNA): TGTGCCATCAGTGATTGGACGAACACCGGGGAGCTGTTTTTT.

The V gene is TRBV5-6, the J gene TRBJ1-1; TRBD1 is a possible D gene (6 bases). V shed 4 bases and J shed 1 base, with 14 bases lying between them. The germline V gene has CDR1 SGHDT and CDR2 YYEEEE. The CDR3 extends over 15 amino acids. The CDR3 reads CASSAIGGQNTEAFF. For the CDR3, the DNA is TGTGCCAGCAGCGCCATAGGGGGGCAGAACACTGAAGCTTTCTTT.

The chain carries TRBV5-1 and TRBJ2-6; no clear D gene. The germline V gene encodes CDR1 SGHRS and CDR2 YFSETQ. The CDR3 runs 18 residues. Trimming stripped 4 bases from V and 0 bases from J, with 17 bases between. The CDR3 coding sequence is TGCGCCAGCAGCCCGCCGGTTTGGGGTGGCTCTGGGGCCAACGTCCTGACTTTC. Translated, it gives CASSPPVWGGSGANVLTF.

The chain employs TRBV5-1 and TRBJ2-6; D ambiguous. There are 16 residues in the CDR3. Trimming removed 0 bases from V and 0 bases from J, with 7 bases in between. Per germline, CDR1 SGHRS and CDR2 YFSETQ. The CDR3 DNA is TGCGCCAGCAGCTTGGGGGTTACCTCTGGGGCCAACGTCCTGACTTTC. Translation gives CASSLGVTSGANVLTF.

This chain connects TRBV19 to TRBJ1-2; the D gene is possibly TRBD1 (5 bases). The V and J ends lost 4 bases and 9 bases respectively, with 15 bases between them. The CDR3 is 13 amino acids. The V gene's germline CDR1 is LNHDA and CDR2 SQIVND (reference sequence). CDR3 in amino acids: CASSTQSRDRYTF. In DNA, the CDR3 is TGTGCCAGTAGTACACAGAGCAGGGATCGCTACACCTTC. Combining the CDR3 with reference TRBV19 and TRBJ1-2 gives the whole variable domain DGGITQSPKYLFRKEGQNVTLSCEQNLNHDAMYWYRQDPGQGLRLIYYSQIVNDFQKGDIAEGYSVSREKKESFPLTVTSAQKNPTAFYLCASSTQSRDRYTFGSGTRLTVV.

For the CDR3, the DNA is TGTGCCAGCTCACCAAGACTAGCGGGAGACGATGAGCAGTTCTTC. Amino acid sequence: CASSPRLAGDDEQFF. The chain combines TRBV18 with TRBJ2-1; TRBD2 matches 12 bases. Trimming at V came to 2 bases and at J to 8 bases, leaving 4 bases not matched to a gene. CDR1 is KGHSH and CDR2 is LQKENI in the germline V gene. The CDR3 loop spans 15 amino acids.

In this sample, this clone turned up once. This chain joins TRBV7-6 and TRBJ2-7, with 11 bases that match TRBD2. Unmatched junction bases numbered 13, after V lost 2 bases and J lost 4 bases. Germline assignment: CDR1 SGHVS and CDR2 FNYEAQ. CDR3 length equals 18 residues. The CDR3 sequence: CASSLNPVAGGPKYEQYF. The DNA for the CDR3 is TGTGCCAGCAGCTTAAATCCGGTAGCGGGAGGGCCGAAATACGAGCAGTACTTC.

This chain connects TRBV6-1 to TRBJ2-2; D is perhaps TRBD1 (6 bases). The CDR3 is 13 amino acids. The V gene's germline CDR1 is MNHNS and CDR2 SASEGT. V gave up 5 bases and J gave up 3 bases, with 7 bases separating them. The DNA of the CDR3 is TGTGCCAGCAGTTGGACAGACACCGGGGAGCTGTTTTTT. This gives the protein CASSWTDTGELFF.

This chain joins TRBV7-9 and TRBJ1-1; perhaps TRBD1 as D (5 bases). Between the trimmed V and J ends, which lost 1 base and 6 bases, there was a span of 12 bases. CDR3 length: 14 amino acids. Germline-derived CDR1 and CDR2 are SEHNR and FQNEAQ (reference sequence). CDR3 DNA: TGTGCCAGCAGCTTAGGGGGGAGTTTTGCTGAAGCTTTCTTT. Protein sequence: CASSLGGSFAEAFF. Full variable domain (rest looked up from reference TRBV7-9 and TRBJ1-1): DTGVSQNPRHKITKRGQNVTFRCDPISEHNRLYWYRQTLGQGPEFLTYFQNEAQLEKSRLLSDRFSAERPKGSFSTLEIQRTEQGDSAMYLCASSLGGSFAEAFFGQGTRLTVV.

This clone was found a few times. The chain couples TRBV9 to TRBJ1-1; weak D call: TRBD1 (5 bases). The CDR3 runs 16 residues. Trimming removed 4 bases at V and 0 bases at J, with 16 bases between. Germline V lookup: CDR1 SGDLS, CDR2 YYNGEE. Written as DNA, the CDR3 is TGTGCCAGCAGCCTATTCTCCGGGGCCATGAACACTGAAGCTTTCTTT. Amino acids: CASSLFSGAMNTEAFF.